One and the same sample provided the 4 T cell receptor beta chains below, sequenced in a study of T cell responses to AZD1222 COVID-19 vaccine. Sequencing used immunoSEQ multiplex PCR; TCRdb keeps in-frame clones, though not all of them. Altogether tens of thousands of clones are present, about 88% being singletons, with the ten largest covering 25% to 30%. The sequencing here drew on peripheral blood, taken on day 0 of AZD1222 vaccination. The origin of the receptors is an adult in good health.

The chain recombines TRBV6-5 with TRBJ1-2; the match to TRBD1 covers 8 bases. This CDR3 is built from 14 residues. CDR1 and CDR2 (germline): MNHEY, SVGAGI. Trimming at V came to 6 bases and at J to 4 bases, leaving 7 bases not matched to a gene. CDR3 in amino acids: CASRKTGEGYGYTF. The CDR3 region has the DNA TGTGCCAGCAGAAAGACAGGGGAAGGCTATGGCTACACCTTC.

The V gene is TRBV19, the J gene TRBJ1-3; weak D call: TRBD1 (6 bases). CDR1 is LNHDA, CDR2 SQIVND, per germline (reference sequence). Trimming stripped 7 bases from V and 2 bases from J, with 12 bases between. The CDR3 covers 14 residues. CDR3 DNA sequence: TGTGCCAGTATGAGGCAGGGGCCTGGAAACACCATATATTTT. Translating it yields CASMRQGPGNTIYF.

This clone showed up just a few times. The chain combines TRBV4-2 with TRBJ1-5; 8 bases line up with TRBD1. Looked up from germline, CDR1 is LGHNA and CDR2 is YNFKEQ. The J segment lost 4 bases and the V segment lost 1 base, leaving 6 bases of the junction unmatched. This CDR3 has 16 residues. CDR3 in amino acids: CASSQGPGQENQPQHF. The CDR3 DNA reads TGTGCCAGCAGCCAAGGCCCGGGACAGGAAAATCAGCCCCAGCATTTT.

The chain links TRBV7-9 to TRBJ2-3; D call uncertain. The CDR3 length is 15 residues. CDR1 is SEHNR and CDR2 is FQNEAQ in the germline V gene (reference sequence). V shed 0 bases and J shed 1 base, with 8 bases lying between them. CDR3 DNA sequence: TGTGCCAGCAGCTTAGCGAATTTCGGCACAGATACGCAGTATTTT. It encodes CASSLANFGTDTQYF.